This note documents a single T cell receptor (beta chain) sequence. The data belong to a study of shared clonotypes between healthy human individuals. Across the study: Each donor's CD8 memory used one plate, CD8 naive two, each CD4 subset three.

V lost 6 bases and J lost 7; bases outside the gene matches: 10. The CDR3 has 14 amino acids. The germline V gene encodes CDR1 SGHTA and CDR2 FQGNSA. The repertoire was sequenced with immunoSEQ multiplex PCR; TCRdb's copy has only in-frame clones and lacks some. Of approximately 2,000,000 clones in the sample, approximately 90% were seen once. The investigators split CD4+ cells into a CD45RA+ naive subset and a CD45RA-negative memory subset. Sequencing used naive CD4+ T cells from PBMCs. Indicated subset: CD45RA+ positively selected. This TCR was recovered from a man younger than 35 in good health. Some clones in this sample may be carry-over from other donors' samples. The rearrangement links TRBV7-2 to TRBJ1-2; TRBD1 matches at 8 bases. CDR3 region: CASRPDRGKGGYTF. The CDR3 DNA sequence: TGTGCCAGCAGGCCTGACAGGGGTAAGGGTGGCTACACCTTC. The complete variable domain, with remaining parts taken from reference TRBV7-2 and TRBJ1-2, reads GAGVSQSPSNKVTEKGKDVELRCDPISGHTALYWYRQSLGQGLEFLIYFQGNSAPDKSGLPSDRFSAERTGGSVSTLTIQRTQQEDSAVYLCASRPDRGKGGYTFGSGTRLTVV.